The entry below gives a single T cell receptor beta chain sequence along with its context. This entry comes from a study of blood T cell repertoires in COVID-19. Whole-study context: There were acute and convalescent COVID-19 samples, and they came from the United States, Italy and Spain. Nucleic acid was either cDNA or gDNA, and it came from T cells, B-cell-depleted T cells, or PBMCs.

The V end was cut by 6 bases, the J end by 1 base, with 17 bases between. The CDR3 contains 16 residues. Per the germline V gene, CDR1 is LNHDA and CDR2 is SQIVND (reference sequence). Original handling: Estimation of nucleated cell counts was performed using reference gene primer amplification. The protocol was immunoSEQ multiplex PCR, while the TCRdb copy is restricted to in-frame clones and leaves out a portion. V and J calls and clone size follow that table, whereas D and trimming were derived from the DNA. The table has fewer than 350,000 clones, 88% seen once; the top ten hold approximately 1.8%. Patients at the Seattle site were enrolled during active infection and followed longitudinally.

Sequenced input: peripheral blood. The clonotype originates from a woman in her thirties with COVID-19, enrolled during active disease. The V and J genes are TRBV19 and TRBJ2-3, with a possible D match to TRBD1 (6 bases). DNA for the CDR3: TGTGCCAGTAGCCCCTCCAGGGGCCAAGGCACAGATACGCAGTATTTT. This translates into CASSPSRGQGTDTQYF. Full variable domain (remainder filled in from reference TRBV19 and TRBJ2-3): DGGITQSPKYLFRKEGQNVTLSCEQNLNHDAMYWYRQDPGQGLRLIYYSQIVNDFQKGDIAEGYSVSREKKESFPLTVTSAQKNPTAFYLCASSPSRGQGTDTQYFGPGTRLTVL.